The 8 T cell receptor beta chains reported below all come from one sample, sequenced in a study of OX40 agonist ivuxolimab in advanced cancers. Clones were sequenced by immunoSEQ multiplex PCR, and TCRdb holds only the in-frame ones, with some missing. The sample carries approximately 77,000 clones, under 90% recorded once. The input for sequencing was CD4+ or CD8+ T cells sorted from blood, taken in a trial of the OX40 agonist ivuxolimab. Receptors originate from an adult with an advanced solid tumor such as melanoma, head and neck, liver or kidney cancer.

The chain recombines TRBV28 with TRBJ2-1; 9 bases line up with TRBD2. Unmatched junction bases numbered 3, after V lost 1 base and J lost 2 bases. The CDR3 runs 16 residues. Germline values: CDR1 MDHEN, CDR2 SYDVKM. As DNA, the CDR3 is TGTGCCAGCAGTTTATCGGCGGGAGGGCCCTACAATGAGCAGTTCTTC. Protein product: CASSLSAGGPYNEQFF.

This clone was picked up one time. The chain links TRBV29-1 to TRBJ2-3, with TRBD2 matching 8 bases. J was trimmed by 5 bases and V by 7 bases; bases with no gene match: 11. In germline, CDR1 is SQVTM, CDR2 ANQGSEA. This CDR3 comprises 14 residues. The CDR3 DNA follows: TGCAGCGCCTTACCGGGGGGGGCGATAGATACGCAGTATTTT. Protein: CSALPGGAIDTQYF.

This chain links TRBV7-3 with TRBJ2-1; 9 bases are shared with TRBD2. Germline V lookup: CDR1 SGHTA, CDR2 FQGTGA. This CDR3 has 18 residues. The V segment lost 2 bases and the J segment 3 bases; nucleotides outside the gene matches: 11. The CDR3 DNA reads TGTGCCAGCAGCTTAGACCCCAAACTAGCGGGCCGCTACAATGAGCAGTTCTTC. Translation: CASSLDPKLAGRYNEQFF.

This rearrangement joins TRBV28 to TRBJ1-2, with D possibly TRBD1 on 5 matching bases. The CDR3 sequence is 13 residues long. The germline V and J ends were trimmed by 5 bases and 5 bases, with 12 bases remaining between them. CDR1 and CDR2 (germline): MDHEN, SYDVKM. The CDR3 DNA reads TGTGCCAGCAGTGTCGACAGACGTTATGGCTACACCTTC. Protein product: CASSVDRRYGYTF.

Written as DNA, the CDR3 is TGTGCCAGCAGCTTGGACGGGGGGGCAGGGGAAGCCGAGCAGTACTTC. It yields the protein CASSLDGGAGEAEQYF. J is TRBJ2-7 and V is TRBV5-4; 8 bases agree with TRBD2. CDR3 size: 16 residues. Trimming at V came to 0 bases and at J to 6 bases, leaving 11 bases not matched to a gene. Germline-derived CDR1 and CDR2 are SGHNT and YYREEE (reference sequence).

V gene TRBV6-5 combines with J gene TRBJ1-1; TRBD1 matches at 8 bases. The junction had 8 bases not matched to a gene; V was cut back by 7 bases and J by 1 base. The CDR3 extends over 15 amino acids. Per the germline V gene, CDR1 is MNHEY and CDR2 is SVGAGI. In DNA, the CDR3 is TGTGCCAGCACCCCAGCCGGGACAGGGAACACTGAAGCTTTCTTT. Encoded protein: CASTPAGTGNTEAFF.

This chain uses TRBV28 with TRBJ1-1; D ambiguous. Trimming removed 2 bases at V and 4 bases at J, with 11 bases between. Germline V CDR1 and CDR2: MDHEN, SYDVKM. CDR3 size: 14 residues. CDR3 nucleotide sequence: TGTGCCAGCAGTTTAAAATACAGACCCACTGAAGCTTTCTTT. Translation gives CASSLKYRPTEAFF.

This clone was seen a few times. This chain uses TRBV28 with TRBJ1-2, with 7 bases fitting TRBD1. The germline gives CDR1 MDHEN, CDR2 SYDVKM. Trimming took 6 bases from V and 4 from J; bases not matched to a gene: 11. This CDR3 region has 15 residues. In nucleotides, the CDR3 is TGTGCCAGCAGCCCCCCCGACAGGGAATCCTATGGCTACACCTTC. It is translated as CASSPPDRESYGYTF.